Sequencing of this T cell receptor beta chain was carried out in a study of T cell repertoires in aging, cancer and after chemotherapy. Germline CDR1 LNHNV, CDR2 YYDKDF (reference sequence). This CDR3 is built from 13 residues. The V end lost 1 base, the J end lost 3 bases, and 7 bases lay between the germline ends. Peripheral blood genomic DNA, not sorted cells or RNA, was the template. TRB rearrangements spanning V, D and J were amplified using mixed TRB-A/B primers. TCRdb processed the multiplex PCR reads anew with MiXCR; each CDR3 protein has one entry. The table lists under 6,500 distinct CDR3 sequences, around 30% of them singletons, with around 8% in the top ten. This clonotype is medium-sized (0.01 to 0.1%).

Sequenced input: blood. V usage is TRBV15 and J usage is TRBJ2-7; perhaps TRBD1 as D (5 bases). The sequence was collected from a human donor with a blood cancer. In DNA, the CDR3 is TGTGCCACCAGCAGAGTCGACAGCTACGAGCAGTACTTC. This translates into CATSRVDSYEQYF. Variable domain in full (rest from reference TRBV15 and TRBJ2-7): DAMVIQNPRYQVTQFGKPVTLSCSQTLNHNVMYWYQQKSSQAPKLLFHYYDKDFNNEADTPDNFQSRRPNTSFCFLDIRSPGLGDTAMYLCATSRVDSYEQYFGPGTRLTVT.